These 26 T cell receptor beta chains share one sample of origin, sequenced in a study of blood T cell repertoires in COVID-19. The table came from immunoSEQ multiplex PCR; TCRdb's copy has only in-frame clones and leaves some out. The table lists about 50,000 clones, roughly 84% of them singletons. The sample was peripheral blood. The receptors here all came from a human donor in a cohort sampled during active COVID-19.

The CDR3, as DNA: TGTGCCAGCAGCTTCTCAGGAGGTGGTGGCTACACCTTC. This encodes CASSFSGGGGYTF. The gene calls are TRBV11-2 and TRBJ1-2; D uncertain. V lost 3 bases and J 7 bases, leaving 12 bases between the germline ends. The CDR3 runs to 13 residues. The germline CDR1 and CDR2 sequences are SGHAT and FQNNGV.

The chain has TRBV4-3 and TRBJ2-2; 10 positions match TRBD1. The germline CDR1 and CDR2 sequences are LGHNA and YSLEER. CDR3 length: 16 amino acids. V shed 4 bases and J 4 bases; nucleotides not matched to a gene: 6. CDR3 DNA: TGCGCCAGCAGCCGTCGGGGGACAGGGGTCACCGGGGAGCTGTTTTTT. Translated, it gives CASSRRGTGVTGELFF.

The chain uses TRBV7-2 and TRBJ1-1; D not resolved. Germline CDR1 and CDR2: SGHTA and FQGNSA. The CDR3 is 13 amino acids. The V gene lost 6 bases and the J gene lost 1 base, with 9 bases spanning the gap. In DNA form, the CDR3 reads TGTGCCAGCAGTCGACTGAGGAACACTGAAGCTTTCTTT. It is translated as CASSRLRNTEAFF.

The CDR3: CASSIATSWASFF. The DNA of the CDR3 is TGTGCCAGTAGTATAGCTACTAGCTGGGCTTCGTTCTTC. The chain is built from TRBV19 and TRBJ2-1; TRBD2 is a possible D gene (6 bases). Germline assignment: CDR1 LNHDA and CDR2 SQIVND (reference sequence). Trimming stripped 1 base from V and 15 bases from J, with 16 bases between. This CDR3 has 13 residues.

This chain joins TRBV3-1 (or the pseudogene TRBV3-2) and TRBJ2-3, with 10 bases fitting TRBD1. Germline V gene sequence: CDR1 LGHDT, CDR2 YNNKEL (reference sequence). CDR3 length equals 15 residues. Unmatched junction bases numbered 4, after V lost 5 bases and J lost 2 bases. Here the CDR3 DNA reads TGTGCCAGCAGCTCCCGACAGGGGGCCACAGATACGCAGTATTTT. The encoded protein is CASSSRQGATDTQYF.

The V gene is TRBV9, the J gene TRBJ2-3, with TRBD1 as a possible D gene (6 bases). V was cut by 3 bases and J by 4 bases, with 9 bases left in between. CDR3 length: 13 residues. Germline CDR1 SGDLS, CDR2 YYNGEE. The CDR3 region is CASSDPGADTQYF. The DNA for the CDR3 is TGTGCCAGCAGCGACCCAGGGGCAGATACGCAGTATTTT.

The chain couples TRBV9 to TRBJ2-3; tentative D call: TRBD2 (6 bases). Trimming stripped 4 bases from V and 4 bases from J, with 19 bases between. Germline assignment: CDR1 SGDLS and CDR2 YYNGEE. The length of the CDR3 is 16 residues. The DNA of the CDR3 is TGTGCCAGCAGCTTCTTGGGTAACGGGGGAGCAGATACGCAGTATTTT. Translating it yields CASSFLGNGGADTQYF.

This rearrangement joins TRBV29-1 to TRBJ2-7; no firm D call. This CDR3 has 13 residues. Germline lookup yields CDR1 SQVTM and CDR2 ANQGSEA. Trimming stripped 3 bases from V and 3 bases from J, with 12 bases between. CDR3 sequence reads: CSVDPARFYEQYF. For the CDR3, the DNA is TGCAGCGTTGATCCGGCGCGGTTCTACGAGCAGTACTTC.

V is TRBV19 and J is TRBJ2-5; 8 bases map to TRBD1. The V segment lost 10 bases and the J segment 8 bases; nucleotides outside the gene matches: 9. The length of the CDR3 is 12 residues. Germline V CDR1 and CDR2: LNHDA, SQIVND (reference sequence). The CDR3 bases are TGTGCCACCTCACAGGGGGTAGAAACCCAGTACTTC. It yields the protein CATSQGVETQYF.

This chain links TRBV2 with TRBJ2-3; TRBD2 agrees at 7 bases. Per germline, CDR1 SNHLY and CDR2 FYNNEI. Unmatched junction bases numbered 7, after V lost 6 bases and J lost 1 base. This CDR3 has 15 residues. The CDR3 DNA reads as TGTGCCAGCAGGTTGGGTCTAGCGGGCACAGATACGCAGTATTTT. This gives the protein CASRLGLAGTDTQYF.

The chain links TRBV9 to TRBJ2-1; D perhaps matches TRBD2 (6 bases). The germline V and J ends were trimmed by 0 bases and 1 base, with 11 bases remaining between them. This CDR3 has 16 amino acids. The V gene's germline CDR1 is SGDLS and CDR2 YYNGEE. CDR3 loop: CASSVDGSGSYNEQFF. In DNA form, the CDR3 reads TGTGCCAGCAGCGTAGACGGGAGCGGTTCCTACAATGAGCAGTTCTTC. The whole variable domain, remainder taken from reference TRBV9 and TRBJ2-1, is DSGVTQTPKHLITATGQRVTLRCSPRSGDLSVYWYQQSLDQGLQFLIQYYNGEERAKGNILERFSAQQFPDLHSELNLSSLELGDSALYFCASSVDGSGSYNEQFFGPGTRLTVL.

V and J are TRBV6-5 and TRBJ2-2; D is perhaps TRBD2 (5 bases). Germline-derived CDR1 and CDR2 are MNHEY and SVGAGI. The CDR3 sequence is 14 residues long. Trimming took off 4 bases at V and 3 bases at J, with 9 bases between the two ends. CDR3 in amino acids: CASSSLADTGELFF. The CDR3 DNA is TGTGCCAGCAGTTCGCTAGCAGACACCGGGGAGCTGTTTTTT.

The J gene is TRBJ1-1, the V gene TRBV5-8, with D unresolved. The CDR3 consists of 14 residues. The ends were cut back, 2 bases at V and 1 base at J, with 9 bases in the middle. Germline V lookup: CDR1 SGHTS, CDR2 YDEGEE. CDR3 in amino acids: CASSLYSKNTEAFF. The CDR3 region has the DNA TGTGCCAGCAGCTTATACAGTAAGAACACTGAAGCTTTCTTT.

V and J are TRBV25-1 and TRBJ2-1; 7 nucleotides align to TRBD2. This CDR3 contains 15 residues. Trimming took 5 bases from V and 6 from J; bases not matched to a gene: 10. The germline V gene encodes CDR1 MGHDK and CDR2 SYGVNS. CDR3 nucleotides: TGTGCCAGCAGTCATGGGGGGAGGGCCTCCAATGAGCAGTTCTTC. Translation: CASSHGGRASNEQFF.

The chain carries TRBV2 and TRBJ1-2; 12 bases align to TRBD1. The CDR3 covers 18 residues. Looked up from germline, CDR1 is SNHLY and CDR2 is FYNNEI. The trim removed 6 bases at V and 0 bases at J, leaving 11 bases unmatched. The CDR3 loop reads CASRKPGQGAQTNYGYTF. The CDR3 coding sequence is TGTGCCAGCAGAAAACCGGGACAGGGGGCCCAGACTAACTATGGCTACACCTTC.

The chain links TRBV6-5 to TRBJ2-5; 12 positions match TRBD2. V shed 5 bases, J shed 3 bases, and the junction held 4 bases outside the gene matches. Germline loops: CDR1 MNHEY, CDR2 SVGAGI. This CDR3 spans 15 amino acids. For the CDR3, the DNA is TGTGCCAGCAGTCCCACTAGCGGGGGGAAAGAGACCCAGTACTTC. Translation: CASSPTSGGKETQYF.

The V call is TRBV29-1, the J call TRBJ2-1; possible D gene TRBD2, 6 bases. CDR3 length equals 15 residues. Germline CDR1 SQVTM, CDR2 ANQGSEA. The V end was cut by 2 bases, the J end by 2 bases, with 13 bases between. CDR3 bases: TGCAGCGTTGAACCCCGACTAGGCCCCTACAATGAGCAGTTCTTC. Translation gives CSVEPRLGPYNEQFF.

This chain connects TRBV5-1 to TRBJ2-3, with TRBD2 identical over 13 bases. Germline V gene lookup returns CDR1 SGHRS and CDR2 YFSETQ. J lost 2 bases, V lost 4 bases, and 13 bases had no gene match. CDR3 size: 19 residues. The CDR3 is CASSPGNPGLAGITDTQYF. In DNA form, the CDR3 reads TGCGCCAGCAGCCCCGGAAACCCGGGACTAGCGGGAATCACAGATACGCAGTATTTT.

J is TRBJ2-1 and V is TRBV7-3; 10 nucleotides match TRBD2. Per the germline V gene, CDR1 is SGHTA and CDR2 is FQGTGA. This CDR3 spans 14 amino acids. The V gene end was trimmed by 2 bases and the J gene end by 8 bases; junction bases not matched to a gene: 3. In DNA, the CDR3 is TGTGCCAGCAGCTTATCTAGCGGGAGCGATGAGCAGTTCTTC. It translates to CASSLSSGSDEQFF. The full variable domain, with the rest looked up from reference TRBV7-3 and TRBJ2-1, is GAGVSQTPSNKVTEKGKYVELRCDPISGHTALYWYRQSLGQGPEFLIYFQGTGAADDSGLPNDRFFAVRPEGSVSTLKIQRTERGDSAVYLCASSLSSGSDEQFFGPGTRLTVL.

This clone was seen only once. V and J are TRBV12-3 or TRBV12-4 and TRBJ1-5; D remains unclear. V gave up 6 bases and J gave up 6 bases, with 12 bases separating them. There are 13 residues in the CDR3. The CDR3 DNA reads TGTGCCAGCAGCTACGTAGAGGGTCAGCCCCAGCATTTT. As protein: CASSYVEGQPQHF.

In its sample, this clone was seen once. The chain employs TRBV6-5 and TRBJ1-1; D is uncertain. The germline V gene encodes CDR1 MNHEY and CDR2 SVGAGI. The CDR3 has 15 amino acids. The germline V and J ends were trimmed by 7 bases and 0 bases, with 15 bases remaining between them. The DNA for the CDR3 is TGTGCCAGCACCACTAAGCGATCTTTGAACACTGAAGCTTTCTTT. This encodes CASTTKRSLNTEAFF.

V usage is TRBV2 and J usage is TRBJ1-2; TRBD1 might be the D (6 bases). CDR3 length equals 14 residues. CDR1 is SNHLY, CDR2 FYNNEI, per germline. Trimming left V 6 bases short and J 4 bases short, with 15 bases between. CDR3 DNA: TGTGCCAGCAGCACAAACAGGGTCCGCTATGGCTACACCTTC. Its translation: CASSTNRVRYGYTF.

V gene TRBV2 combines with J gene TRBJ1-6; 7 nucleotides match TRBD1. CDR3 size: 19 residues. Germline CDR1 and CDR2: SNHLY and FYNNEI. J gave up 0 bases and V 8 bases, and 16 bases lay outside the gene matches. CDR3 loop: CASGGQPSTGGSYNSPLHF. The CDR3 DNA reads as TGTGCCAGCGGGGGACAGCCCAGTACCGGGGGCTCCTATAATTCACCCCTCCACTTT.

This CDR3 is CASTPGGNNYGYTF. The CDR3 DNA reads as TGTGCCAGCACCCCGGGGGGGAATAACTATGGCTACACCTTC. The gene calls are TRBV5-5 and TRBJ1-2; possible D gene TRBD1, 5 bases. Germline V gives CDR1 SGHKS, CDR2 YYEKEE (reference sequence). Deletions cut 6 bases from V and 1 base from J, with 13 bases between. The CDR3 extends over 14 amino acids.

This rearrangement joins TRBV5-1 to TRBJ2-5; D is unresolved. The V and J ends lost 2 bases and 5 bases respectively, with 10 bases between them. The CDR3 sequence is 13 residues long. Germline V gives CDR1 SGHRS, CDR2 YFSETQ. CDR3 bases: TGCGCCAGCAGCTTCGGCGGAGAGGAGACCCAGTACTTC. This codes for CASSFGGEETQYF.

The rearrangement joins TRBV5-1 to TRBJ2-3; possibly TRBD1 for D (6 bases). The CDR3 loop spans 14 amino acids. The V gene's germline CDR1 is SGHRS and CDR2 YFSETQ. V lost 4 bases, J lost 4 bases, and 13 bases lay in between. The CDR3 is CASSKQGFSDTQYF. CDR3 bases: TGCGCCAGCAGCAAACAGGGTTTCTCAGATACGCAGTATTTT.